Listed below are T cell receptor beta chains from one sample, sequenced in a study of response to subunit inactivated influenza vaccine. TCRdb ran MiXCR on the RT-PCR reads and lists one entry per CDR3 protein. The table lists fewer than 350,000 distinct CDR3 sequences, 20% to 25% of them singletons. The starting material was PBMCs from blood, obtained about 20 months after vaccination. All receptors derive from a man between 50 and 69 years old who received an inactivated influenza vaccine. CDR3s include the opening cysteine and the closing phenylalanine or tryptophan. Fields, in order: V gene, D gene, clone size, J gene, CDR3 protein, CDR3 DNA. The D gene is left open where the match is weak. Clone size is shown for a subset of rows, as once, few, many or a class of expanded clone.

>TRBV5-1|NA|NA|TRBJ2-1
CASSYYSSYNEQFF
TGCGCCAGCAGTTATTACAGCTCCTACAATGAGCAGTTCTTC
>TRBV4-2|TRBD2|few|TRBJ2-7
CASSQDSGGGSYEQYF
TGTGCCAGCAGCCAAGATTCTGGCGGGGGGTCCTACGAGCAGTACTTC
>TRBV5-1|TRBD1|NA|TRBJ2-1
CASSSNPTGAGNEQFF
TGCGCCAGCAGCTCTAACCCGACAGGGGCAGGGAATGAGCAGTTCTTC
>TRBV7-9|TRBD2|NA|TRBJ2-5
CASNNRLAGEVEETQYF
TGTGCCAGCAACAACCGACTAGCGGGAGAGGTAGAAGAGACCCAGTACTTC
>TRBV10-3|NA|NA|TRBJ2-1
CAISAFWESSYNEQFF
TGTGCCATCAGTGCTTTTTGGGAAAGCTCCTACAATGAGCAGTTCTTC
>TRBV5-1|NA|NA|TRBJ2-1
CASSSEGLRQFF
TGCGCCAGCAGCTCGGAGGGGTTAAGGCAGTTCTTC
>TRBV5-6|TRBD1|few|TRBJ1-6
CASSFRDRMNSPLHF
TGTGCCAGCAGCTTTAGGGACAGGATGAATTCACCCCTCCACTTT
>TRBV5-5|NA|NA|TRBJ1-1
CASSGRGTEAFF
TGTGCCAGCAGCGGACGCGGCACTGAAGCTTTCTTT
>TRBV27|NA|NA|TRBJ1-2
CASSSSPKPNYGYTF
TGTGCCAGCAGTTCCTCCCCAAAGCCTAACTATGGCTACACCTTC
>TRBV29-1|NA|few|TRBJ1-4
CSVGFRTNEKLFF
TGCAGCGTTGGGTTTCGCACTAATGAAAAACTGTTTTTT
>TRBV18|NA|NA|TRBJ2-7
CASSPPGIIHEQYF
TGTGCCAGCTCACCACCGGGTATAATCCACGAGCAGTACTTC
>TRBV7-9|NA|many|TRBJ2-1
CASSLRGEQFF
TGTGCCAGCAGCCTAAGAGGTGAGCAGTTCTTC
>TRBV10-3|TRBD1|few|TRBJ1-2
CATLTGDSLYGYTF
TGTGCCACCTTGACAGGGGATTCTCTCTATGGCTACACCTTC
>TRBV20-1|NA|NA|TRBJ2-1
CSVFGFDSVNNEQFF
TGCAGTGTATTCGGGTTTGATTCCGTCAACAATGAGCAGTTCTTC
>TRBV20-1|TRBD1|few|TRBJ2-7
CSAGDRGHLGEQYF
TGCAGTGCAGGGGACAGGGGACACCTCGGAGAGCAGTACTTC
>TRBV10-3|TRBD2|NA|TRBJ2-5
CAISDGRAGASETQYF
TGTGCCATCAGTGACGGCCGAGCGGGAGCTTCAGAGACCCAGTACTTC
>TRBV10-3|NA|few|TRBJ1-2
CAISEEWGYTF
TGTGCCATCAGTGAGGAGTGGGGCTACACCTTC
>TRBV6-1|NA|many|TRBJ1-2
CASSESDPHGYTF
TGTGCCAGCAGTGAGAGCGACCCTCATGGCTACACCTTC
>TRBV20-1|TRBD2|NA|TRBJ2-3
CSAPGLAGSSTDTQYF
TGCAGTGCGCCGGGACTAGCGGGGTCTAGCACAGATACGCAGTATTTT
>TRBV12-3/TRBV12-4|NA|NA|TRBJ1-1
CASSFAGDQAFF
TGTGCCAGCAGTTTCGCAGGGGATCAAGCTTTCTTT
>TRBV6-2/TRBV6-3|TRBD2|few|TRBJ2-1
CASRGGGYNEQFF
TGTGCCAGCAGGGGCGGGGGGTACAATGAGCAGTTCTTC
>TRBV3-1|TRBD2|few|TRBJ2-1
CASSHRRLAGYNEQFF
TGTGCCAGCAGCCATCGCAGACTAGCGGGGTACAATGAGCAGTTCTTC
>TRBV7-2|TRBD1|NA|TRBJ2-1
CASSLGTDNEQFF
TGTGCCAGCAGCTTGGGGACAGACAATGAGCAGTTCTTC
>TRBV12-3/TRBV12-4|TRBD1|few|TRBJ1-3
CASSLYRGYSGNTIYF
TGTGCCAGCAGTTTGTACAGGGGATATTCTGGAAACACCATATATTTT
>TRBV20-1|NA|few|TRBJ1-1
CSASNQGFGTEAFF
TGCAGTGCTAGCAATCAGGGATTTGGTACTGAAGCTTTCTTT
>TRBV13|NA|NA|TRBJ2-7
CASSSPSSQGLYEQYF
TGTGCCAGCAGCTCACCGTCGTCTCAAGGGCTCTACGAGCAGTACTTC
>TRBV1|NA|NA|TRBJ2-1
CTSSSGTTYNEQFF
TGCACCAGCAGCTCCGGGACCACCTACAATGAGCAGTTCTTC
>TRBV7-2|NA|NA|TRBJ2-7
CASSLARGQLSYEQYF
TGTGCCAGCAGCTTAGCCCGTGGACAGTTGAGCTACGAGCAGTACTTC
>TRBV25-1|NA|few|TRBJ1-2
CASEEGYGYTF
TGTGCCAGCGAGGAGGGGTATGGCTACACCTTC
>TRBV28|NA|few|TRBJ1-4
CASSSPREGVEKLFF
TGTGCCAGCAGTTCACCTAGGGAGGGAGTCGAAAAACTGTTTTTT
>TRBV6-1|NA|NA|TRBJ1-1
CASSITENTEAFF
TGTGCCAGCAGTATCACAGAGAACACTGAAGCTTTCTTT
>TRBV25-1|TRBD1|few|TRBJ1-4
CASSETGQIQKLFF
TGTGCCAGCAGTGAAACGGGACAGATCCAAAAACTGTTTTTT
>TRBV5-4|NA|few|TRBJ1-5
CASSMGQNQPQHF
TGTGCCAGCAGTATGGGACAAAATCAGCCCCAGCATTTT
>TRBV7-9|NA|NA|TRBJ1-6
CASSRRGGRPLHF
TGTGCCAGCAGCCGCAGGGGTGGGAGACCCCTCCACTTT
>TRBV5-1|TRBD1|few|TRBJ2-5
CASSLRTGGSRGQETQYF
TGCGCCAGCAGCTTGCGCACAGGGGGTAGTCGGGGCCAAGAGACCCAGTACTTC
>TRBV6-1|NA|NA|TRBJ1-5
CASSKGLGNQPQHF
TGTGCCAGCAGTAAAGGGCTCGGGAATCAGCCCCAGCATTTT
>TRBV5-1|NA|few|TRBJ2-7
CASSLDRGGSYEQYF
TGCGCCAGCAGCTTGGACCGGGGCGGGTCCTACGAGCAGTACTTC
>TRBV5-1|NA|many|TRBJ2-4
CASSPDGARDIQYF
TGCGCCAGCAGCCCGGACGGGGCGAGGGACATTCAGTACTTC
>TRBV29-1|NA|few|TRBJ2-1
CSVLHPGWNEQFF
TGCAGCGTTCTGCATCCAGGATGGAATGAGCAGTTCTTC
>TRBV20-1|TRBD1|many|TRBJ1-1
CSATDRDTEAFF
TGCAGTGCTACGGACAGGGACACTGAAGCTTTCTTT
>TRBV12-3/TRBV12-4|NA|many|TRBJ1-6
CASSRDKSAPLHF
TGTGCCAGCAGCCGGGACAAATCGGCACCCCTCCACTTT
>TRBV5-1|TRBD1|NA|TRBJ2-7
CASSLAPGQGVPYEQYF
TGCGCCAGCAGCTTGGCCCCGGGACAGGGGGTGCCCTACGAGCAGTACTTC
>TRBV11-3|NA|NA|TRBJ2-2
CASSSGEFGVWTGELFF
TGTGCCAGCAGCTCGGGGGAGTTCGGGGTATGGACCGGGGAGCTGTTTTTT
>TRBV6-4|NA|few|TRBJ1-2
CATMGRVEGYTF
TGTGCCACAATGGGCAGGGTTGAGGGCTACACCTTC
>TRBV6-1|NA|NA|TRBJ1-1
CASSRDEDTEAFF
TGTGCCAGCAGTCGGGATGAGGACACTGAAGCTTTCTTT
>TRBV5-4|NA|many|TRBJ1-4
CASRGETNEKLFF
TGTGCCAGCAGGGGTGAAACTAATGAAAAACTGTTTTTT
>TRBV5-4|TRBD1|NA|TRBJ1-1
CASSQGTVLTTGEAFF
TGTGCCAGCAGCCAAGGGACAGTCCTCACCACGGGGGAAGCTTTCTTT
>TRBV6-6|NA|NA|TRBJ1-2
CASHTGDYGYTF
TGTGCCAGCCATACAGGCGACTATGGCTACACCTTC
>TRBV12-3/TRBV12-4|TRBD1|NA|TRBJ1-4
CASRRQGSSEKLFF
TGTGCCAGCAGGCGACAGGGATCGAGTGAAAAACTGTTTTTT
>TRBV3-1|NA|NA|TRBJ1-1
CASSHNPDRNTEAFF
TGTGCCAGCAGCCATAACCCGGACAGGAACACTGAAGCTTTCTTT
>TRBV4-3|TRBD1|NA|TRBJ1-6
CASSQDMTGKGSPLHF
TGCGCCAGCAGCCAAGATATGACAGGGAAAGGTTCACCCCTCCACTTT
>TRBV20-1|NA|few|TRBJ2-7
CSAYTGRSYEQYF
TGCAGTGCATATACAGGGAGGTCCTACGAGCAGTACTTC
>TRBV5-4|TRBD2|few|TRBJ2-1
CASSLGGSGSYNEQFF
TGTGCCAGCAGCTTGGGGGGTAGCGGGAGCTACAATGAGCAGTTCTTC
>TRBV5-1|TRBD1|NA|TRBJ1-2
CASSLNRDSYGYTF
TGCGCCAGCAGCTTGAACCGGGACAGCTATGGCTACACCTTC
>TRBV5-6|NA|NA|TRBJ2-1
CASTWGYNEQFF
TGTGCCAGCACCTGGGGTTACAATGAGCAGTTCTTC
>TRBV5-1|NA|few|TRBJ2-7
CASSAGQTVSYEQYF
TGCGCCAGCAGCGCTGGACAGACAGTCTCCTACGAGCAGTACTTC